This T cell receptor beta chain was recovered during a study of CD8+ T cells in alopecia areata. Study-wide results and caveats: Mice showed clearer TCR sharing than patients did, a gap that was possibly HLA-related. Scalp samples also contribute reads from the resident alphabeta T cells found in normal skin. Greater clonality was observed in lesional scalp samples, especially alopecia totalis/universalis, versus normal scalp.

This clone was counted only a few times. Its antigen is still unknown. RNA was isolated and reverse transcribed to cDNA, the sequencing template. Method: immunoSEQ multiplex PCR; TCRdb's copy keeps in-frame clones and lacks some. The sample consists of 110,000 or so clones, 55% to 80% of them appearing once. The trim removed 5 bases at V and 2 bases at J, leaving 3 bases unmatched. There are 13 residues in the CDR3. Germline loops: CDR1 SGHVS, CDR2 FNYEAQ. T lymphocytes (CD4+ and CD8+) were sorted from PBMCs. This TCR came from a human donor in good health. The chain employs TRBV7-6 and TRBJ2-7; 7 bases agree with TRBD1. The source material was CD4+ T cells sorted from blood. As DNA, the CDR3 is TGTGCCAGCAGCGTTGGACAGGCCTACGAGCAGTACTTC. It is translated as CASSVGQAYEQYF. The variable domain in full, with the rest retrieved from reference TRBV7-6 and TRBJ2-7, is GAGVSQSPRYKVTKRGQDVALRCDPISGHVSLYWYRQALGQGPEFLTYFNYEAQQDKSGLPNDRFSAERPEGSISTLTIQRTEQRDSAMYRCASSVGQAYEQYFGPGTRLTVT.